The 18 T cell receptor beta chains listed next were all sequenced from one sample in a study of T cells in Graves' hyperthyroidism and ophthalmopathy. TCR beta CDR3 sequences were amplified from RNA transcripts. The primer set for the first-round RT-PCR of the TCR CDR3 was HTBI. TCRdb reprocessed the multiplex PCR reads via MiXCR and lists one record per CDR3 protein. Here the sample spans 470,000 or so distinct CDR3 sequences, around 21% being singletons. Sequenced: blood. The receptors come from a man aged 18 to 30 with Graves' hyperthyroidism.

The rearrangement links TRBV10-3 to TRBJ2-5, with 8 bases lining up with TRBD2. J lost 1 base, V lost 7 bases, and 2 bases had no gene match. The CDR3 is 13 residues long. Germline V gives CDR1 ENHRY, CDR2 SYGVKD. The CDR3 region is CAITGGPQETQYF. CDR3 DNA: TGTGCCATCACGGGGGGGCCCCAAGAGACCCAGTACTTC.

Many counts were recorded for this clonotype. The rearrangement links TRBV11-2 to TRBJ2-7; unclear D gene. The CDR3 is 11 amino acids. Between the trimmed V and J ends, which lost 4 bases and 5 bases, there was a span of 6 bases. Germline V gives CDR1 SGHAT, CDR2 FQNNGV. Here the CDR3 reads CASSWHHEQYF. CDR3 in DNA: TGTGCCAGCAGCTGGCACCACGAGCAGTACTTC.

This clonotype was detected many times. The V gene is TRBV12-3 or TRBV12-4, the J gene TRBJ2-5; maybe TRBD2 (5 bases). This CDR3 region has 14 residues. Trimming took 5 bases from V and 2 from J, leaving 12 bases between them. CDR3 amino acids: CASSAGLVQETQYF. As DNA, the CDR3 is TGTGCCAGCAGTGCCGGACTGGTTCAAGAGACCCAGTACTTC.

This clonotype has at least ten counts. The V call is TRBV6-5, the J call TRBJ2-7; tentative D call: TRBD1 (7 bases). Germline V gene sequence: CDR1 MNHEY, CDR2 SVGAGI. Trimming removed 0 bases from V and 7 bases from J, with 19 bases in between. This CDR3 contains 16 residues. CDR3 sequence: CASSYSGQGGPSEQYF. The DNA for the CDR3 is TGTGCCAGCAGTTACTCAGGGCAGGGGGGACCTTCTGAGCAGTACTTC.

There are many counts of this clonotype. The CDR3 sequence is CSVRQGGDYTF. CDR3 DNA: TGCAGCGTCCGACAGGGTGGGGACTACACCTTC. The chain links TRBV29-1 to TRBJ1-2, with 7 positions matching TRBD1. Germline V gives CDR1 SQVTM, CDR2 ANQGSEA. Germline trimming cut 6 bases from V and 10 bases from J; bases unmatched to any gene: 8. The CDR3 contains 11 residues.

This clonotype was seen a handful of times. This sequence may be a read error, since a much larger clone differs from it by one base. The chain combines TRBV3-1 with TRBJ1-3; D call uncertain. Germline-derived CDR1 and CDR2 are LGHDT and YNNKEL (reference sequence). Trimming took 3 bases from V and 5 from J, leaving 2 bases between them. The length of the CDR3 is 11 residues. The DNA of the CDR3 is TGTGCCAGCAGCCACAGAAACACCATATATTTT. It encodes CASSHRNTIYF.

This clonotype occurred many times. The chain joins TRBV12-3 or TRBV12-4 to TRBJ1-3; 8 bases are a match to TRBD1. The ends lost 6 bases at V and 2 bases at J; junction bases unmatched: 3. The CDR3 loop spans 14 amino acids. CDR3 DNA: TGTGCCAGCAGCCCGACAGGGGCTGGAAACACCATATATTTT. Protein: CASSPTGAGNTIYF.

The chain links TRBV6-2 or TRBV6-3 to TRBJ2-7, with TRBD2 identical over 10 bases. The CDR3 sequence is 13 residues long. Trimming took 7 bases from V and 3 from J; bases not matched to a gene: 3. Germline assignment: CDR1 MNHEY and CDR2 SVGEGT. The CDR3 DNA is TGTGCCAGCAACCTAGCGGGAGACTACGAGCAGTACTTC. Residues: CASNLAGDYEQYF.

At least ten counts were recorded for this clonotype. In DNA, the CDR3 is TGCGCCAGCTCCTTAAGGGGTGAGAACACTGAAGCTTTCTTT. Translated: CASSLRGENTEAFF. The genes are TRBV5-1 and TRBJ1-1, with D tentatively TRBD1 (5 bases). The CDR3 contains 14 residues. The ends were cut back, 7 bases at V and 1 base at J, with 14 bases in the middle. Germline V gives CDR1 SGHRS, CDR2 YFSETQ.

This clonotype was found many times. The CDR3 bases are TGTGCCAGCAGCTTCCAGGACAGAGTTAACTATGGCTACACCTTC. Protein product: CASSFQDRVNYGYTF. The rearrangement joins TRBV5-6 to TRBJ1-2; weak D call: TRBD1 (6 bases). V was pared by 2 bases and J by 1 base, with 12 bases between. CDR3 length: 15 residues. Germline assignment: CDR1 SGHDT and CDR2 YYEEEE.

The chain is built from TRBV11-1 and TRBJ2-5; D remains ambiguous. Trimming removed 4 bases from V and 0 bases from J, with 9 bases in between. From germline, CDR1 is SGHAT and CDR2 FQDESV (reference sequence). CDR3 length: 14 residues. The CDR3 DNA follows: TGTGCCAGCAGCTCCCTCCCCGACCAAGAGACCCAGTACTTC. Translation: CASSSLPDQETQYF.

This clonotype was seen once. The chain uses TRBV11-2 and TRBJ1-2; D is unresolved. Trimming left V 1 base short and J 4 bases short, with 7 bases between. The germline V gene has CDR1 SGHAT and CDR2 FQNNGV. This CDR3 is 13 amino acids long. CDR3 protein: CASSLVRGYGYTF. The CDR3 nucleotides are TGTGCCAGCAGCTTAGTTCGAGGCTATGGCTACACCTTC. Complete variable domain (other parts from reference TRBV11-2 and TRBJ1-2): EAGVAQSPRYKIIEKRQSVAFWCNPISGHATLYWYQQILGQGPKLLIQFQNNGVVDDSQLPKDRFSAERLKGVDSTLKIQPAKLEDSAVYLCASSLVRGYGYTFGSGTRLTVV.

This clonotype appeared a few times. The gene calls are TRBV5-1 and TRBJ2-5; 8 nucleotides agree with TRBD2. The CDR3 sequence is 16 residues long. The V and J ends lost 0 bases and 4 bases, in that order; junction bases with no gene match: 8. Germline CDR1 SGHRS, CDR2 YFSETQ. The CDR3 protein is CASSLVPSGGGETQYF. CDR3 DNA sequence: TGCGCCAGCAGCTTGGTGCCCAGCGGGGGAGGAGAGACCCAGTACTTC.

The J gene is TRBJ1-1, the V gene TRBV5-1; D is uncertain. This CDR3 is built from 15 residues. Trimming took off 1 base at V and 4 bases at J, with 14 bases between the two ends. Germline V gene data show CDR1 as SGHRS and CDR2 as YFSETQ. CDR3 sequence: CASSLSGSTVTEAFF. DNA of the CDR3: TGCGCCAGCAGCTTGTCCGGCAGTACGGTCACTGAAGCTTTCTTT.

This clonotype was found many times. V usage is TRBV20-1 and J usage is TRBJ1-1, with D perhaps TRBD1 (6 bases). V was cut by 5 bases and J by 0 bases, with 13 bases left in between. The CDR3 has 14 amino acids. CDR1 is DFQATT, CDR2 SNEGSKA, per germline (reference sequence). The CDR3 DNA sequence: TGCAGTGCTCCTCGGGGACAAATGAACACTGAAGCTTTCTTT. Translating it yields CSAPRGQMNTEAFF.

The sample holds a few counts of this clonotype. The chain joins TRBV18 to TRBJ1-1, with D maybe TRBD1 (5 bases). This CDR3 region has 13 residues. Germline lookup yields CDR1 KGHSH and CDR2 LQKENI. Between the trimmed V and J ends, which lost 1 base and 9 bases, there was a span of 12 bases. The CDR3 spells CASSPLQGDQAFF. CDR3 sequence (DNA): TGTGCCAGCTCACCACTCCAGGGAGACCAAGCTTTCTTT.

This chain links TRBV7-9 with TRBJ2-5, with D unclear. This CDR3 is 12 amino acids long. The V and J ends lost 1 base and 5 bases respectively, with 5 bases between them. Germline CDR1 SEHNR, CDR2 FQNEAQ (reference sequence). CDR3 amino acids: CASSLVPETQYF. The DNA for the CDR3 is TGTGCCAGCAGCTTAGTCCCTGAGACCCAGTACTTC.

This clonotype showed up many times. The chain recombines TRBV28 with TRBJ1-1; the match to TRBD1 covers 7 bases. V was pared by 5 bases and J by 4 bases, with 10 bases of the junction left unmatched. The CDR3 covers 15 residues. The germline V gene encodes CDR1 MDHEN and CDR2 SYDVKM. The CDR3 spells CASSQGTAGSTEAFF. Written as DNA, the CDR3 is TGTGCCAGCAGTCAGGGGACAGCTGGGAGCACTGAAGCTTTCTTT.